This TCR beta chain was retrieved from a study of patients and donors after allogeneic stem cell transplantation. Between the trimmed V and J ends, which lost 1 base and 4 bases, there was a span of 14 bases. Germline V CDR1 and CDR2: LGHNA, YNFKEQ. The length of the CDR3 is 15 residues. A single record per CDR3 protein comes from TCRdb applying MiXCR to the RT-PCR reads. Counted here are about 200,000 distinct CDR3 sequences, about 38% occurring once; the ten biggest clones make up roughly 12%. This chain connects TRBV4-2 to TRBJ2-7; D may be TRBD2 (6 bases). The sample consisted of blood, either unsorted or a sorted T cell fraction (not recorded which). The sequence was collected from a human donor who was either an allogeneic HSCT recipient or a stem cell or donor lymphocyte infusion donor (not recorded which). It is not recorded whose cells these are; they may come from a transplant donor. CDR3 nucleotides: TGTGCCAGCAGCCAAGTACGGGGGTACGGTTACGAGCAGTACTTC. It is translated as CASSQVRGYGYEQYF.